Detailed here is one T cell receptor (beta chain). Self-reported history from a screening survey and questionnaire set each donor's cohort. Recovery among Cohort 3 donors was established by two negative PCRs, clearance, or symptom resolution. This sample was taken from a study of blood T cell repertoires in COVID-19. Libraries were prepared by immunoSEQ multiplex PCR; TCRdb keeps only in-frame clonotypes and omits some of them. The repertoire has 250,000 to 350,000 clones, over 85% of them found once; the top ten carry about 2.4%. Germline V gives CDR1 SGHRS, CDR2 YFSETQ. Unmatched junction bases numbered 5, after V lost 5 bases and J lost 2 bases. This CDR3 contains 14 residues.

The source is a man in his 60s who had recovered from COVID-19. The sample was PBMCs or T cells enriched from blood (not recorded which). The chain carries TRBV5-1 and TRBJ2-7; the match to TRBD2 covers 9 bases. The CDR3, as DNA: TGCGCCAGCAGATTAGCGGGAGACCCCTACGAGCAGTACTTC. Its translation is CASRLAGDPYEQYF.